This T cell receptor (beta chain) was sequenced in a study of shared clonotypes between healthy human individuals. Study-level points and caveats: The sharing of 4.5% to 5% of naive CD4 clonotypes was seen across several donors.

Deep-level running was used for the assay. Generated by immunoSEQ multiplex PCR, the TCRdb table keeps only in-frame clones and is missing some. This table holds millions of clones, roughly 96% found once. The study drew its donors from healthy HIV-negative adults without recent acute infections or vaccinations. Trimming at V came to 5 bases and at J to 9 bases, leaving 7 bases not matched to a gene. The CDR3 is 15 residues long. CDR1 SNHLY and CDR2 FYNNEI come from the germline V gene. This clone appeared a few times. Its specificity is not known. In the same sample, other DNA sequences code for this CDR3.

The chain is built from TRBV2 and TRBJ2-1; 13 bases line up with TRBD2. The receptor comes from a man between 18 and 35 years old in good health. Input material: naive CD4+ T cells sorted from blood. Described subset: CD45RA+ positively selected. The CDR3 here is CASSSGTSGKGEQFF. CDR3 nucleotide sequence: TGTGCCAGCAGTTCCGGGACTAGCGGGAAGGGTGAGCAGTTCTTC.